Listed below are T cell receptor beta chains from one sample, sequenced in a study of blood T cells in healthy people across ages. MiXCR was run by TCRdb on the 5' RACE reads, yielding one entry per CDR3 protein. The sample holds approximately 1.5 million distinct CDR3 sequences, approximately 32% seen once. The sample comprised blood. These receptors all come from a woman in her thirties in good health. Each CDR3 is given with its conserved first and last residue. The order of the fields is J gene, D gene, clone size, V gene, CDR3 protein, CDR3 DNA. D genes are given only for firm matches. Not every row has a clone size; where given, it reads once, few, many or a size class.

TRBJ1-5,.,many,TRBV28,CASSDTWENQPQHF,TGTGCCAGCAGCGATACGTGGGAAAATCAGCCCCAGCATTTT
TRBJ2-7,.,few,TRBV3-1,CASSSLLATNEQYF,TGTGCCAGCAGTTCTCTCTTAGCGACGAACGAGCAGTACTTC
TRBJ1-1,TRBD1,.,TRBV6-2/TRBV6-3,CASSPDRVMNTEAFF,TGTGCCAGCAGTCCGGACAGGGTTATGAACACTGAAGCTTTCTTT
TRBJ2-5,.,once,TRBV6-6,CASNESDQETQYF,TGTGCCAGCAATGAATCCGATCAAGAGACCCAGTACTTC
TRBJ1-5,.,many,TRBV12-3/TRBV12-4,CASSLVDQPQHF,TGTGCCAGCAGTTTGGTAGATCAGCCCCAGCATTTT
TRBJ1-1,.,.,TRBV20-1,CSARPNRQRMNTEAFF,TGCAGTGCTAGACCTAATCGACAACGTATGAACACTGAAGCTTTCTTT
TRBJ2-7,TRBD2,.,TRBV9,CASSVSGGGVGEQYF,TGTGCCAGCAGCGTATCGGGGGGAGGGGTAGGCGAGCAGTACTTC
TRBJ1-4,.,once,TRBV29-1,CSVKTVKGEKRFF,TGCAGCGTAAAGACAGTCAAGGGTGAAAAACGGTTTTTT
TRBJ1-1,.,few,TRBV9,CASSVGGLTTEAFF,TGTGCCAGCAGCGTAGGTGGCCTAACGACTGAAGCTTTCTTT
TRBJ2-7,.,.,TRBV20-1,CSARRQDPTYEQYF,TGCAGTGCTAGGAGACAGGACCCTACCTACGAGCAGTACTTC
TRBJ2-3,TRBD2,few,TRBV29-1,CSVAPESGRTDTQYF,TGCAGCGTTGCCCCCGAGAGCGGGAGGACAGATACGCAGTATTTT
TRBJ2-5,TRBD2,.,TRBV25-1,CASSALIGTSGPGTKETQYF,TGTGCCAGCAGTGCCCTAATAGGGACTAGCGGGCCTGGCACCAAAGAGACCCAGTACTTC
TRBJ1-6,TRBD1,.,TRBV27,CASSLSSLGTGFYNSPLHF,TGTGCCAGCAGTTTATCGTCCCTGGGGACAGGTTTCTATAATTCACCCCTCCACTTT
TRBJ2-3,.,many,TRBV5-1,CASSWDSTDTQYF,TGCGCCAGCAGCTGGGACAGCACAGATACGCAGTATTTT
TRBJ2-1,TRBD2,few,TRBV27,CASSSYLAGGDEQFF,TGTGCCAGCAGTTCGTATCTAGCGGGGGGCGATGAGCAGTTCTTC
TRBJ2-1,.,many,TRBV7-9,CASSLPPNNEQFF,TGTGCCAGCAGCTTGCCTCCAAACAATGAGCAGTTCTTC
TRBJ2-3,TRBD1,.,TRBV18,CASSKTGGGDTQYF,TGTGCCAGCTCCAAGACAGGGGGCGGAGATACGCAGTATTTT
TRBJ1-2,TRBD1,.,TRBV5-1,CASSWNLNDRGIHGYTF,TGCGCCAGCAGCTGGAATTTAAATGACAGGGGAATACATGGCTACACCTTC
TRBJ2-1,.,.,TRBV6-1,CASIEGSRANEQFF,TGTGCCAGCATTGAAGGATCTCGGGCCAATGAGCAGTTCTTC
TRBJ1-5,.,few,TRBV20-1,CSARDGRTRQPQHF,TGCAGTGCTAGAGACGGGAGAACTCGTCAGCCCCAGCATTTT
TRBJ2-1,.,.,TRBV19,CANSIVNRVINEQFF,TGTGCCAATAGTATAGTTAACCGGGTAATCAATGAGCAGTTCTTC
TRBJ1-1,.,.,TRBV5-5,CASRETARGNTEAFF,TGTGCCAGCAGGGAGACAGCACGGGGGAACACTGAAGCTTTCTTT
TRBJ2-6,.,.,TRBV7-9,CASSLSSTGANVLTF,TGTGCCAGCAGCTTATCGAGCACTGGGGCCAACGTCCTGACTTTC
TRBJ2-2,TRBD2,.,TRBV20-1,CSASPLAGKTGELFF,TGCAGTGCTAGCCCCCTAGCGGGAAAAACCGGGGAGCTGTTTTTT
TRBJ1-2,.,.,TRBV18,CASSPRQSGYTF,TGTGCCAGCTCCCCCCGGCAGAGTGGCTACACCTTC
TRBJ2-5,TRBD2,.,TRBV20-1,CSAPTSALGETQYF,TGCAGTGCACCGACTAGCGCCCTAGGGGAGACCCAGTACTTC
TRBJ1-6,TRBD1,.,TRBV4-2,CASSHLGGQGTPGSPLHF,TGTGCCAGCAGCCACCTAGGAGGACAGGGAACCCCGGGGTCACCCCTCCACTTT
TRBJ2-1,TRBD2,.,TRBV5-1,CASSTSLVSGEQFF,TGCGCCAGCAGCACATCCCTAGTTAGCGGGGAGCAGTTCTTC
TRBJ2-1,TRBD1,few,TRBV20-1,CSARTGEYNEQFF,TGCAGTGCTAGGACAGGGGAATACAATGAGCAGTTCTTC
TRBJ1-2,.,few,TRBV4-1,CASSQERAGNYGYTF,TGCGCCAGCAGCCAAGAACGGGCCGGAAACTATGGCTACACCTTC
TRBJ1-1,TRBD1,once,TRBV5-1,CASSVYRGETFF,TGCGCCAGCAGCGTGTACAGGGGGGAGACTTTCTTT
TRBJ2-6,.,many,TRBV7-9,CASSLRFGFSSGANVLTF,TGTGCCAGCAGCTTACGTTTTGGTTTCAGCTCTGGGGCCAACGTCCTGACTTTC
TRBJ1-2,.,.,TRBV6-2/TRBV6-3,CASSYLAAGYTF,TGTGCCAGCAGTTATTTGGCAGCTGGCTACACCTTC
TRBJ1-5,.,few,TRBV20-1,CSASDSTVNSNQPQHF,TGCAGTGCTAGTGATTCCACCGTGAATAGCAATCAGCCCCAGCATTTT
TRBJ2-7,.,.,TRBV20-1,CSARDYGDSSYEQYF,TGCAGTGCTAGAGATTATGGGGATAGCTCCTACGAGCAGTACTTC
TRBJ1-6,TRBD1,.,TRBV7-2,CASSPPTGNNSPLHF,TGTGCCAGCAGCCCCCCGACAGGGAATAATTCACCCCTCCACTTT
TRBJ2-7,TRBD1,.,TRBV20-1,CSAPKGTGVPIEQYF,TGCAGTGCCCCGAAAGGGACAGGGGTTCCGATCGAGCAGTACTTC
TRBJ2-5,.,.,TRBV3-1,CASSQDSGTQETQYF,TGTGCCAGCAGCCAAGATAGTGGCACCCAAGAGACCCAGTACTTC
TRBJ2-5,.,many,TRBV20-1,CSARRVTKETQYF,TGCAGTGCTAGAAGGGTCACCAAAGAGACCCAGTACTTC
TRBJ1-5,.,few,TRBV6-6,CASSVRRDGQPQHF,TGTGCCAGCAGCGTACGGAGGGATGGTCAGCCCCAGCATTTT
TRBJ2-1,TRBD2,.,TRBV20-1,CSAGLAGSWGMMDNEQFF,TGCAGTGCGGGCCTAGCGGGTTCCTGGGGGATGATGGACAATGAGCAGTTCTTC
TRBJ1-2,.,few,TRBV5-5,CASSAVGSWDGYTF,TGTGCCAGCAGCGCCGTGGGGTCATGGGATGGCTACACCTTC
TRBJ2-4,.,few,TRBV6-1,CASSEGRIPQYF,TGTGCCAGCAGTGAGGGCAGAATTCCCCAGTACTTC
TRBJ2-1,.,.,TRBV11-2,CASSQQRDYNEQFF,TGTGCCAGCAGCCAGCAGAGAGACTACAATGAGCAGTTCTTC
TRBJ2-1,TRBD1,.,TRBV27,CGSSLGQGDNEQFF,TGTGGCAGCAGTTTGGGACAGGGGGACAATGAGCAGTTCTTC
TRBJ1-1,.,.,TRBV10-3,CAISDPGQLANTEAFF,TGTGCCATCAGTGACCCGGGACAACTAGCGAACACTGAAGCTTTCTTT
TRBJ2-1,.,.,TRBV6-4,CASSDFGNEQFF,TGTGCCAGCAGTGACTTTGGAAATGAGCAGTTCTTC
TRBJ1-1,TRBD1,once,TRBV6-1,CASKIDRGRGKNTEAFF,TGTGCCAGCAAGATAGACAGGGGGCGAGGTAAGAACACTGAAGCTTTCTTT
TRBJ1-2,.,many,TRBV12-3/TRBV12-4,CASSLSEGVPRYGYTF,TGTGCCAGCAGTTTATCGGAGGGGGTACCCCGCTATGGCTACACCTTC
TRBJ2-3,.,.,TRBV6-1,CASSSPVAGTDTQYF,TGTGCCAGCAGTTCCCCCGTTGCAGGGACAGATACGCAGTATTTT
TRBJ2-1,.,.,TRBV9,CASTVGAIRAYNEQFF,TGTGCCAGCACCGTTGGGGCGATCCGGGCCTACAATGAGCAGTTCTTC
TRBJ2-7,TRBD2,few,TRBV20-1,CSGQRDSYEQYF,TGCAGTGGCCAGCGGGACTCCTACGAGCAGTACTTC
TRBJ1-2,TRBD1,few,TRBV12-3/TRBV12-4,CASRTPTGVPYGYTF,TGTGCCAGCAGGACCCCGACAGGGGTCCCCTATGGCTACACCTTC